The clone carrying this T cell receptor (beta chain) was seen more than once but under ten times. What it binds is unknown. With 3 bases removed from V and 10 bases from J, the gap between germline ends came to 13 bases. The germline V gene has CDR1 DFQATT and CDR2 SNEGSKA (reference sequence). The CDR3 extends over 12 amino acids. This entry belongs to a study of vaccination effects on CD4 cells after COVID-19. The overall study: Two convalescent patients were sampled 16 days and one week before vaccination. Broader study findings: In the late period after vaccination, infection- and vaccine-induced clones contracted markedly. Relatively few convalescent patients took part in the study, which had no early post-infection timepoints.

The repertoire was sequenced with immunoSEQ multiplex PCR; TCRdb's copy has only in-frame clones and lacks some. The table has around 75,000 clones, roughly 73% seen once. In the ViraFEST assay, antigen-specific CD4+ clonotypes were identified by expansion after peptide-pool stimulation. CD4+ T cells were isolated after 10 days of culture. PCR-confirmed SARS-CoV-2 infection occurred in the person between March and December 2020. Wells each received over 1.5 million PBMC, cultured with around 9.3 IU/ml IL-2 and 8.5 to 10 ug/ml peptides. This TCR came from a human donor who had a prior SARS-CoV-2 infection. The sample consisted of CD4+ T cells from PBMCs cultured with HIV peptides, taken before COVID-19 vaccination. The subset denotes: HIV-1 Nef peptide pool negative control/reference culture. This sequence joins TRBV20-1 and TRBJ2-1, with D perhaps being TRBD1 or TRBD2 (5 bases each). The CDR3 coding sequence is TGCAGTGCTAGTCGACAGTGGGGGGAGCAGTTCTTC. Its protein product is CSASRQWGEQFF.